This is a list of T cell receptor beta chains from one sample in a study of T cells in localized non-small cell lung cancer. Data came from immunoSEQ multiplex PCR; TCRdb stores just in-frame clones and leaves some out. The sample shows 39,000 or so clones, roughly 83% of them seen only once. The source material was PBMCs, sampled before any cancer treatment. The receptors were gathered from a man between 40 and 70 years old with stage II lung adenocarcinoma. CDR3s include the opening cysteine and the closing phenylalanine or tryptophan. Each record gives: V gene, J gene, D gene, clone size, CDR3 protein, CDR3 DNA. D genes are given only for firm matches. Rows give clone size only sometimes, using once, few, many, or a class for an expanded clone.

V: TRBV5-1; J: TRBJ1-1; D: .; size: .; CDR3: CASSFQGSLGGTEAFF; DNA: TGCGCCAGCAGCTTTCAAGGGTCCTTGGGAGGCACTGAAGCTTTCTTT
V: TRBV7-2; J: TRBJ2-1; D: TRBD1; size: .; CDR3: CASSYDRANEQFF; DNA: TGTGCCAGCAGCTACGACAGGGCCAATGAGCAGTTCTTC
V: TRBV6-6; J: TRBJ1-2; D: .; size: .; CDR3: CASTNEQLYGYTF; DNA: TGTGCCAGCACCAACGAACAGCTCTATGGCTACACCTTC
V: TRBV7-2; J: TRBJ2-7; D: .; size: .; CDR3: CASSSNRGVGGSSYEQYF; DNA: TGTGCCAGCAGCTCAAACCGCGGGGTGGGGGGTAGCTCCTACGAGCAGTACTTC
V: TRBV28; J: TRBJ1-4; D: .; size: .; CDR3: CASSLMKPNEKLFF; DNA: TGTGCCAGCAGCTTAATGAAACCTAATGAAAAACTGTTTTTT
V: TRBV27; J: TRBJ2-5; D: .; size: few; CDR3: CASSLSGTPYRETQYF; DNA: TGTGCCAGCAGTTTATCGGGAACGCCCTATCGGGAGACCCAGTACTTC
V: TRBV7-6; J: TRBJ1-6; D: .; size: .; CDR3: CASSLDPIKHSTAHSPLHF; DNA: TGTGCCAGCAGCTTAGATCCGATAAAACATTCCACGGCACATTCACCCCTCCACTTT
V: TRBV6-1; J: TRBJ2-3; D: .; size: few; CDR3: CASSETGRADTQYF; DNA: TGTGCCAGCAGTGAAACGGGGCGGGCAGATACGCAGTATTTT
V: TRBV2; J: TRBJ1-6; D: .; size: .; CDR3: CASSDGGPSYNSPLHF; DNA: TGTGCCAGCAGTGACGGGGGGCCATCCTATAATTCACCCCTCCACTTT
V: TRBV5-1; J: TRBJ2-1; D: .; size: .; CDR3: CASSPAVGEQFF; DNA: TGCGCCAGCAGCCCAGCGGTGGGCGAGCAGTTCTTC
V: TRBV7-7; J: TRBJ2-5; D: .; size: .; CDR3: CASSSTGQETQYF; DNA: TGTGCTAGCAGCTCGACAGGACAAGAGACCCAGTACTTC
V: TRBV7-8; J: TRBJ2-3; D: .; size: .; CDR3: CASSLGQTSTDTQYF; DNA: TGTGCCAGCAGCTTGGGACAAACTAGCACAGATACGCAGTATTTT
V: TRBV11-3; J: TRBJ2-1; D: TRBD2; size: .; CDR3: CASSLSGGVFRNEQFF; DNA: TGTGCCAGCAGCCTTAGCGGGGGGGTGTTTAGGAATGAGCAGTTCTTC
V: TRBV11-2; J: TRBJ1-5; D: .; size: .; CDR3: CASSLVSNQPQHF; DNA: TGTGCCAGCAGCTTAGTCAGCAATCAGCCCCAGCATTTT
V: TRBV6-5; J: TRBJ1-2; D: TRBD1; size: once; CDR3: CASSPGTGVYYGYTF; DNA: TGTGCCAGCAGTCCTGGGACAGGGGTTTACTATGGCTACACCTTC
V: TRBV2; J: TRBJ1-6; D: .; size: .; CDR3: CASSEVPKNSPLHF; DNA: TGTGCCAGCAGTGAAGTCCCAAAGAATTCACCCCTCCACTTT
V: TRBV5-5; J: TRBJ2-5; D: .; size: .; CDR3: CASSLGGNQETQYF; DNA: TGTGCCAGCAGCTTGGGGGGGAACCAAGAGACCCAGTACTTC
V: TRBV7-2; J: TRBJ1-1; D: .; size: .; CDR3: CASSGWDGEAFF; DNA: TGTGCCAGCAGCGGCTGGGACGGTGAAGCTTTCTTT
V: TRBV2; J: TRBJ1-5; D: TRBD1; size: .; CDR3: CASSPGGGQPQHF; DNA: TGTGCCAGCAGTCCAGGGGGTGGCCAGCCCCAGCATTTT
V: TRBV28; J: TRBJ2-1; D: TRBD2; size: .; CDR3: CASSTGTNNEQFF; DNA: TGTGCCAGCAGTACCGGGACTAATAATGAGCAGTTCTTC
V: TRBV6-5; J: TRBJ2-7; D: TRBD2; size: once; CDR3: CASSRSSGKAYEQYF; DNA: TGTGCCAGCAGCAGATCTAGCGGAAAAGCTTACGAGCAGTACTTC
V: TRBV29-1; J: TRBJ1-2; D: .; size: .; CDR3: CSVEDLVGYTF; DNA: TGCAGCGTTGAAGATCTCGTAGGCTACACCTTC
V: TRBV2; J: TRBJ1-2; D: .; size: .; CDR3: CASSEAGGQGSYTF; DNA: TGTGCCAGCAGTGAAGCAGGGGGGCAGGGAAGCTACACCTTC
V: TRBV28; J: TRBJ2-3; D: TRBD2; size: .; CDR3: CATTTSGGVTDTQYF; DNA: TGTGCCACTACGACTAGCGGGGGCGTCACAGATACGCAGTATTTT
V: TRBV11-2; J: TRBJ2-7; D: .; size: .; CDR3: CASSTQGRSYEQYF; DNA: TGTGCCAGCAGCACCCAAGGGAGGTCTTACGAGCAGTACTTC
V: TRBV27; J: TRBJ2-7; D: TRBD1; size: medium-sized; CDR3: CASAGQESSYEQYF; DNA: TGTGCCAGCGCCGGACAGGAAAGCTCCTACGAGCAGTACTTC
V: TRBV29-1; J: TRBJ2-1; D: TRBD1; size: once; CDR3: CSVNIFLGTAYNEQFF; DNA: TGCAGCGTTAATATTTTCTTAGGGACAGCCTACAATGAGCAGTTCTTC
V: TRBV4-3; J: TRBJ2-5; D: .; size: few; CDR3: CASSVAWQRQETQYF; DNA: TGCGCCAGCAGCGTTGCTTGGCAGAGACAAGAGACCCAGTACTTC
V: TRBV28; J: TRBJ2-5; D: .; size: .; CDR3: CASSFPGSGAETQYF; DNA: TGTGCCAGCAGTTTCCCCGGGTCGGGAGCAGAGACCCAGTACTTC
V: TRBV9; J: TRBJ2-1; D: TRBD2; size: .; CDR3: CASSARLAGGRNEQFF; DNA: TGTGCCAGCAGCGCCCGACTAGCGGGAGGGCGGAATGAGCAGTTCTTC
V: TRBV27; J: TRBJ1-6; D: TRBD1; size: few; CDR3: CASSPTGRNSPLHF; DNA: TGTGCCAGCAGCCCGACAGGGAGAAATTCACCCCTCCACTTT
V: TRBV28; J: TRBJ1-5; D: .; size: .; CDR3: CASSYSPGQRSSSNQPQHF; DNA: TGTGCCAGCAGTTATTCCCCGGGACAACGTTCAAGTAGCAATCAGCCCCAGCATTTT
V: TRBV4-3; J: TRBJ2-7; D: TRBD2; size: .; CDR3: CASSQDNIPGTSYEQYF; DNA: TGCGCCAGCAGCCAAGACAATATCCCCGGGACTAGCTACGAGCAGTACTTC
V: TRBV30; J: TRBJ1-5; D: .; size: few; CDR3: CAWSGGYQPQHF; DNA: TGTGCCTGGAGTGGGGGGTATCAGCCCCAGCATTTT
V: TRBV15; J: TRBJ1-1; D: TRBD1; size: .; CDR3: CATSSDRGGDTEAFF; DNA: TGTGCCACCAGCAGCGACAGGGGAGGTGACACTGAAGCTTTCTTT
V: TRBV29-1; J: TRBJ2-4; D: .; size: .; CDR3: CSVKEGNIQYF; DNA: TGCAGCGTTAAGGAGGGAAACATTCAGTACTTC
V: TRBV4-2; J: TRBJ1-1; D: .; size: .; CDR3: CASSHRGGEAFF; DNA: TGTGCCAGCAGCCACCGGGGGGGCGAAGCTTTCTTT
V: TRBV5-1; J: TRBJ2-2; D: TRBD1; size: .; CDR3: CASSPQGLGTGELFF; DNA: TGCGCCAGCAGCCCACAGGGGTTGGGCACCGGGGAGCTGTTTTTT
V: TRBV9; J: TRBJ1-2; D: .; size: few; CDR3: CASSRGAGGYTF; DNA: TGTGCCAGCAGCAGAGGGGCAGGAGGCTACACCTTC
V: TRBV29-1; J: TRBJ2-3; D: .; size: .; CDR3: CSVEGGGAVGVGTDTQYF; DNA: TGCAGCGTTGAAGGTGGTGGGGCAGTTGGGGTGGGCACAGATACGCAGTATTTT
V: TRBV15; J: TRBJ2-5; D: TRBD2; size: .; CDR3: CATSRRTSGRETQYF; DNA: TGTGCCACCAGCAGGCGGACTAGCGGAAGAGAGACCCAGTACTTC
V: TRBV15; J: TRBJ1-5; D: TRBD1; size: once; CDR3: CATSRAGTGDQPQHF; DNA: TGTGCCACCAGCAGAGCCGGGACAGGGGATCAGCCCCAGCATTTT
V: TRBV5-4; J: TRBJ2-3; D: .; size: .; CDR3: CASSLGGATTADTQYF; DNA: TGTGCCAGCAGCCTCGGGGGCGCTACTACTGCAGATACGCAGTATTTT
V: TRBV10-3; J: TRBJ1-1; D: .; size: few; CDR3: CAISVGGLNTEAFF; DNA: TGTGCCATCAGTGTGGGGGGATTGAACACTGAAGCTTTCTTT
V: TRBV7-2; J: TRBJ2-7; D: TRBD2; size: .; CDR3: CASSEGLAGGHEQYF; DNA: TGTGCCAGCAGCGAGGGACTAGCGGGAGGCCACGAGCAGTACTTC
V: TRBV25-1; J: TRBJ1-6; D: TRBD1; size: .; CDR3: CASSSGTGLSSYNSPLHF; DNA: TGTGCCAGCAGTTCCGGGACAGGCTTAAGCTCCTATAATTCACCCCTCCACTTT
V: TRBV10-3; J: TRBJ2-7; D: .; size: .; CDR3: CAISEGAAGYEQYF; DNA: TGTGCCATCAGTGAAGGAGCGGCTGGCTACGAGCAGTACTTC
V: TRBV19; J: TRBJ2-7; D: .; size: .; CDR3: CASSLNLDPYEQYF; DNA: TGTGCCAGTAGTTTAAACCTAGACCCCTACGAGCAGTACTTC
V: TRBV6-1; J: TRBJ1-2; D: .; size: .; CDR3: CASRTDSYGYTF; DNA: TGTGCCAGCAGGACGGACAGCTATGGCTACACCTTC
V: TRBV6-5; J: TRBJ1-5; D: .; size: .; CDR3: CASSYGTQPQHF; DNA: TGTGCCAGCAGTTACGGGACCCAGCCCCAGCATTTT
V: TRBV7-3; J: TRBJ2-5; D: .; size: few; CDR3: CASSSSPKETQYF; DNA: TGTGCCAGCAGCTCAAGCCCAAAAGAGACCCAGTACTTC
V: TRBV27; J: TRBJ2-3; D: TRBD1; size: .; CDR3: CASSLRAGGFTDTQYF; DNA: TGTGCCAGCAGTTTAAGGGCAGGGGGCTTCACAGATACGCAGTATTTT
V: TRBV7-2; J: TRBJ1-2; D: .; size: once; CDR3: CASSSMVQVLYGYTF; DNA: TGTGCCAGCAGCTCGATGGTTCAGGTCCTCTATGGCTACACCTTC